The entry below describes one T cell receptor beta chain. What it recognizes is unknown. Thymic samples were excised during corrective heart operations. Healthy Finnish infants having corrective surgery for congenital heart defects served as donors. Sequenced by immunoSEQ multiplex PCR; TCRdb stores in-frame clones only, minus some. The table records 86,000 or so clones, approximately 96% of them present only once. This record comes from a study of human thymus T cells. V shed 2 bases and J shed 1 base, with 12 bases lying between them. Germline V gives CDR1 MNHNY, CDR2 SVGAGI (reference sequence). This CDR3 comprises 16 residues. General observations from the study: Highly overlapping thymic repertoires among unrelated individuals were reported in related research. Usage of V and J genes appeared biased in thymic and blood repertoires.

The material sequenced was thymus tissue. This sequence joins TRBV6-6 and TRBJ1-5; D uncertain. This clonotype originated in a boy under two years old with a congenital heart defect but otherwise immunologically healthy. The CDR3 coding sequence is TGTGCCAGCAGTTACAATCTGGGATTGAGCAATCAGCCCCAGCATTTT. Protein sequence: CASSYNLGLSNQPQHF.